This TCR beta chain comes out of a study of blood T cell repertoires in COVID-19. About the study: The analysed material was cDNA or gDNA that came from T cells, B-cell-depleted T cells, or PBMCs.

V was trimmed by 4 bases and J by 2 bases, leaving 14 bases between them. CDR1 is SGHTA, CDR2 FQGNSA, per germline. The CDR3 covers 15 residues. Original processing notes: Estimation of nucleated cell counts relied on the amplification of reference gene primers. The table came from immunoSEQ multiplex PCR; TCRdb's copy has only in-frame clones and leaves some out. That table supplies the V and J calls and clone size; D and trimming were determined from the DNA. The repertoire holds 270,000 or so clones, with 82% as singletons. The sequence came from a woman younger than 30 with acute or convalescent COVID-19. Specimen: peripheral blood. The V call is TRBV7-2, the J call TRBJ1-2, with D possibly matching TRBD1 (5 bases). CDR3 nucleotide sequence: TGTGCCAGCAGCTATGACAGTTCAGGCAACTATGGCTACACCTTC. It encodes CASSYDSSGNYGYTF.